One and the same sample provided the 22 T cell receptor beta chains below, sequenced in a study of technical replicates of blood from a handful of donors. Produced via immunoSEQ multiplex PCR; TCRdb's table is partial and in-frame only. Among nearly 70,000 clones listed, more than 85% were seen once. The sequenced sample was PBMCs. These TCRs come from a human donor in good health. Some clones in this sample may be carry-over from other donors' samples.

V and J are TRBV5-6 and TRBJ2-5; D possibly corresponds to TRBD1 (5 bases). V was cut by 4 bases and J by 1 base, with 14 bases left in between. The CDR3 sequence is 15 residues long. Germline V gene lookup returns CDR1 SGHDT and CDR2 YYEEEE. The CDR3: CASSRNRQFQETQYF. DNA for the CDR3: TGTGCCAGCAGCCGCAACAGACAGTTCCAAGAGACCCAGTACTTC.

V is TRBV18 and J is TRBJ2-3, with 12 bases aligning to TRBD2. CDR1 and CDR2 (germline): KGHSH, LQKENI. This CDR3 has 16 residues. J lost 4 bases, V lost 5 bases, and 7 bases had no gene match. This CDR3 is CASSATSGGASDTQYF. For the CDR3, the DNA is TGTGCCAGCTCAGCGACTAGCGGGGGAGCTTCAGATACGCAGTATTTT.

The chain's CDR3 is CASSQLRGGDMADTQYF. CDR3 coding DNA: TGTGCCAGCAGCCAACTGAGGGGGGGGGACATGGCAGATACGCAGTATTTT. This rearrangement joins TRBV7-6 to TRBJ2-3, with D perhaps matching TRBD2 (7 bases). CDR1 SGHVS and CDR2 FNYEAQ come from the germline V gene. V was cut by 5 bases and J by 4 bases, with 22 bases left in between. The CDR3 covers 17 residues.

The J gene is TRBJ2-1, the V gene TRBV29-1, with 7 bases aligning to TRBD2. Germline trimming cut 0 bases from V and 2 bases from J; bases unmatched to any gene: 22. This CDR3 comprises 21 residues. The V gene's germline CDR1 is SQVTM and CDR2 ANQGSEA. The CDR3 loop reads CSVEDLLTSLKVGATYNEQFF. CDR3 bases: TGCAGCGTTGAAGATCTACTGACTAGCCTAAAGGTTGGGGCTACCTACAATGAGCAGTTCTTC.

The chain carries TRBV9 and TRBJ2-5; 7 nucleotides line up with TRBD1. Unmatched junction bases numbered 1, after V lost 0 bases and J lost 2 bases. CDR1 is SGDLS, CDR2 YYNGEE, per germline. This CDR3 region has 14 residues. The CDR3 region is CASSVARGQETQYF. The CDR3 DNA sequence: TGTGCCAGCAGCGTAGCCAGGGGGCAAGAGACCCAGTACTTC.

This clone was observed a handful of times. The rearrangement links TRBV5-1 to TRBJ1-6, with 7 nucleotides matching TRBD1. Losses at the gene ends were 0 bases for V and 8 bases for J; bases not matched to a gene: 5. The V gene's germline CDR1 is SGHRS and CDR2 YFSETQ. CDR3 size: 15 residues. The CDR3 coding sequence is TGCGCCAGCAGCTTGGGGGGGGACAGCTATTCACCCCTCCACTTT. Translation: CASSLGGDSYSPLHF.

J is TRBJ2-7 and V is TRBV2; tentative D call: TRBD2 (5 bases). CDR3 size: 15 residues. Trimming removed 8 bases from V and 0 bases from J, with 17 bases in between. Germline V gene sequence: CDR1 SNHLY, CDR2 FYNNEI. The CDR3 DNA is TGTGCCAGCCTAAACACCGAGACTACCTCCTACGAGCAGTACTTC. As protein: CASLNTETTSYEQYF.

This chain connects TRBV4-3 to TRBJ2-7; D is possibly TRBD1 (5 bases). Germline lookup yields CDR1 LGHNA and CDR2 YSLEER. The V end lost 0 bases, the J end lost 7 bases, and 7 bases lay between the germline ends. The CDR3 consists of 12 residues. The CDR3 spells CASSQDQGEQYF. The CDR3 DNA is TGCGCCAGCAGCCAAGATCAGGGAGAGCAGTACTTC.

This chain joins TRBV29-1 and TRBJ1-1; TRBD1 matches at 8 bases. Germline V gives CDR1 SQVTM, CDR2 ANQGSEA. V lost 3 bases, J lost 6 bases, and 3 bases stayed unmatched. CDR3 length: 12 amino acids. Written as DNA, the CDR3 is TGCAGCGTTGACCGCAGGGGGCCTGAAGCTTTCTTT. Its translation is CSVDRRGPEAFF.

This chain connects TRBV7-6 to TRBJ1-2; TRBD1 matches at 10 bases. Germline trimming cut 5 bases from V and 4 bases from J; bases unmatched to any gene: 7. The CDR3 extends over 15 amino acids. Looked up from germline, CDR1 is SGHVS and CDR2 is FNYEAQ. Written as DNA, the CDR3 is TGTGCCAGCAGCGGACAGGGGGGAATCGGCTATGGCTACACCTTC. It codes for CASSGQGGIGYGYTF.

This chain joins TRBV30 and TRBJ1-6, with D perhaps matching TRBD1 (6 bases). The CDR3 is 15 amino acids. Germline V CDR1 and CDR2: GTSNPN, SVGIG (reference sequence). Trimming stripped 2 bases from V and 7 bases from J, with 15 bases between. The CDR3 spells CAWSTSTGGNSPLHF. The CDR3 region has the DNA TGTGCCTGGAGTACATCGACGGGGGGCAATTCACCCCTCCACTTT.

The chain recombines TRBV9 with TRBJ1-2, with D perhaps matching TRBD1 (6 bases). Trimming stripped 3 bases from V and 3 bases from J, with 15 bases between. The germline gives CDR1 SGDLS, CDR2 YYNGEE. This CDR3 is 15 amino acids long. The CDR3 here is CASSASGEPYYGYTF. The CDR3 coding sequence is TGTGCCAGCAGCGCCTCAGGGGAACCTTACTATGGCTACACCTTC.

This chain links TRBV7-9 with TRBJ2-7; TRBD1 matches at 7 bases. After removal of 8 bases from V and 6 bases from J, the junction contained 7 bases not matched to a gene. This CDR3 spans 12 amino acids. Germline CDR1 and CDR2: SEHNR and FQNEAQ (reference sequence). For the CDR3, the DNA is TGTGCCAGCGCCCAGGGGGTCGTCGAGCAGTACTTC. Translating it yields CASAQGVVEQYF. Using reference TRBV7-9 and TRBJ2-7 for the parts outside the CDR3, the full variable domain is DTGVSQNPRHKITKRGQNVTFRCDPISEHNRLYWYRQTLGQGPEFLTYFQNEAQLEKSRLLSDRFSAERPKGSFSTLEIQRTEQGDSAMYLCASAQGVVEQYFGPGTRLTVT.

This chain links TRBV2 with TRBJ2-7; 9 positions agree with TRBD1. Germline V gene data show CDR1 as SNHLY and CDR2 as FYNNEI. The J segment lost 4 bases and the V segment lost 9 bases, leaving 13 bases of the junction unmatched. The CDR3 is made up of 15 amino acids. This chain's CDR3 is CASQGTTGGKYEQYF. CDR3 bases: TGTGCCAGTCAGGGGACTACAGGGGGCAAATACGAGCAGTACTTC.

The genes are TRBV5-8 and TRBJ2-6; maybe TRBD2 (5 bases). The V and J ends lost 0 bases and 2 bases respectively, with 12 bases between them. The CDR3 runs 17 residues. Germline V gene data show CDR1 as SGHTS and CDR2 as YDEGEE. The chain's CDR3 is CASSLALGVAGANVLTF. The CDR3 nucleotides are TGTGCCAGCAGCTTGGCCCTCGGGGTTGCTGGGGCCAACGTCCTGACTTTC. Supplemented by reference TRBV5-8 and TRBJ2-6, the full variable domain reads EAGVTQSPTHLIKTRGQQATLRCSPISGHTSVYWYQQALGLGLQFLLWYDEGEERNRGNFPPRFSGRQFPNYSSELNVNALELEDSALYLCASSLALGVAGANVLTFGAGSRLTVL.

CDR3 coding DNA: TGTGCCAGCTCACCTCGGACAGCCTCTAGCACAGATACGCAGTATTTT. This codes for CASSPRTASSTDTQYF. This chain connects TRBV18 to TRBJ2-3; TRBD1 is a possible D gene (6 bases). The germline V gene has CDR1 KGHSH and CDR2 LQKENI. The CDR3 has 16 residues. The V gene lost 3 bases and the J gene lost 0 bases, with 13 bases spanning the gap.

The V and J genes are TRBV2 and TRBJ1-4; D possibly corresponds to TRBD1 (5 bases). This CDR3 region has 15 residues. Germline CDR1 and CDR2: SNHLY and FYNNEI. Trimming pared 6 bases from V and 0 bases from J, leaving 11 bases between. The chain's CDR3 is CASRRAGTTNEKLFF. The CDR3, as DNA: TGTGCCAGCAGGCGCGCAGGGACAACTAATGAAAAACTGTTTTTT.

V gene TRBV19 combines with J gene TRBJ1-4; 9 positions match TRBD1. The length of the CDR3 is 16 residues. Germline V gene data show CDR1 as LNHDA and CDR2 as SQIVND (reference sequence). J lost 0 bases, V lost 11 bases, and 10 bases had no gene match. The CDR3 region is CASKGTGTATNEKLFF. In DNA, the CDR3 is TGTGCCTCGAAAGGGACAGGGACGGCAACTAATGAAAAACTGTTTTTT.

V is TRBV6-1 and J is TRBJ1-2, with 7 bases lining up with TRBD1. The trim removed 7 bases at V and 7 bases at J, leaving 9 bases unmatched. Germline CDR1 and CDR2: MNHNS and SASEGT. This CDR3 contains 13 residues. Here the CDR3 DNA reads TGTGCCAGCACTCCCGAGGGGGCCGGTGGCTACACCTTC. Amino acid sequence: CASTPEGAGGYTF.

This clone occurred once. V and J are TRBV30 and TRBJ2-2; 11 nucleotides match TRBD2. CDR1 is GTSNPN and CDR2 is SVGIG in the germline V gene (reference sequence). This CDR3 comprises 16 residues. The V segment lost 2 bases and the J segment 1 base; nucleotides outside the gene matches: 3. The CDR3 coding sequence is TGTGCCTGGAGTACAGGACTAGCGGGGAACACCGGGGAGCTGTTTTTT. Translated: CAWSTGLAGNTGELFF.

The V call is TRBV28, the J call TRBJ1-5, with TRBD1 identical over 7 bases. The germline V gene has CDR1 MDHEN and CDR2 SYDVKM. Trimming took 3 bases from V and 4 from J; bases not matched to a gene: 3. The CDR3 length is 14 residues. CDR3 coding DNA: TGTGCCAGCAGTTTGGGACAGCAAAATCAGCCCCAGCATTTT. Translated: CASSLGQQNQPQHF.

The chain is built from TRBV18 and TRBJ1-5; D call uncertain. V lost 6 bases and J 3 bases, leaving 15 bases between the germline ends. CDR3 length equals 15 residues. Germline loops: CDR1 KGHSH, CDR2 LQKENI. CDR3 sequence (DNA): TGTGCCAGCTCCCAGGCAGCCAAGTCCAATCAGCCCCAGCATTTT. As protein: CASSQAAKSNQPQHF.